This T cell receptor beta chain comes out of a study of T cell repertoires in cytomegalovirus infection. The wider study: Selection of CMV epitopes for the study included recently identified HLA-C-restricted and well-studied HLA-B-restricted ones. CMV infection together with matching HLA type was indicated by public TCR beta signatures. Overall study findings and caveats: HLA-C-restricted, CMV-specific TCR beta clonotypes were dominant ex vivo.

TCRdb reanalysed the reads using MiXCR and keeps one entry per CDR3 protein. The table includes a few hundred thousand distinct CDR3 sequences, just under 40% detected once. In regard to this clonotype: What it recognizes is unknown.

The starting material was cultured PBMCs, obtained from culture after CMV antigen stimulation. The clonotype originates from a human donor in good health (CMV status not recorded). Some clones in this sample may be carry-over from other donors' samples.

DNA of the CDR3: TGTGCCAGCAGCGTCAGAACAGGGGCTGGCGGGGAGACCCAGTACTTC. Translated: CASSVRTGAGGETQYF. J is TRBJ2-5 and V is TRBV9, with 7 nucleotides matching TRBD1. Per germline, CDR1 SGDLS and CDR2 YYNGEE. The CDR3 consists of 16 residues. Unmatched junction bases numbered 12, after V lost 2 bases and J lost 5 bases.